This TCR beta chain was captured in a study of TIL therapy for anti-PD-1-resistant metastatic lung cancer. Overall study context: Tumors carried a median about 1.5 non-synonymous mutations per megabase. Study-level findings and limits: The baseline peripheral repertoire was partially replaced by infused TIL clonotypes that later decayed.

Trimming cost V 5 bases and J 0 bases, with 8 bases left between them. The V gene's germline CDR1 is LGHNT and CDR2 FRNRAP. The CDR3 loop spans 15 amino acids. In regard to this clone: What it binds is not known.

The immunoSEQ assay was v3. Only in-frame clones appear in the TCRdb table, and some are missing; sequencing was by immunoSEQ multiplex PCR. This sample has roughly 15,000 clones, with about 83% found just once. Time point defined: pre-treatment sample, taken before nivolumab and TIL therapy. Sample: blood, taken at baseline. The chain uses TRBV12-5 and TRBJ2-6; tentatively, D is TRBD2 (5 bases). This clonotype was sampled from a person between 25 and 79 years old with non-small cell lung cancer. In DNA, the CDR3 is TGTGCTAGTGGTGGAGGCAACTCTGGGGCCAACGTCCTGACTTTC. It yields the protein CASGGGNSGANVLTF.